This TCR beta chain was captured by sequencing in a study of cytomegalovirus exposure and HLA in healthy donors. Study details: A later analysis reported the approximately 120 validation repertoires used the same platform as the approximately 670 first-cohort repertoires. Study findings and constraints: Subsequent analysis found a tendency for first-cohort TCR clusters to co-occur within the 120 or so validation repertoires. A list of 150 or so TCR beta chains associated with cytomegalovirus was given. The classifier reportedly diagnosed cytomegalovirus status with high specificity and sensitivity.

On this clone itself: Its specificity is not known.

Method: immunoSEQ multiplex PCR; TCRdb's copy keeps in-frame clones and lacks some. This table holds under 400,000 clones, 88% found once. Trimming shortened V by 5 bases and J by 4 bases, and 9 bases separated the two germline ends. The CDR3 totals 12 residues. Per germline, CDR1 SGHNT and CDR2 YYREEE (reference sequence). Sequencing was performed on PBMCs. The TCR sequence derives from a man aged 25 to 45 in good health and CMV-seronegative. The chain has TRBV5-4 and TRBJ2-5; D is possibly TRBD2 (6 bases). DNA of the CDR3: TGTGCCAGCAGGGGAGGTGGAGAGACCCAGTACTTC. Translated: CASRGGGETQYF.